This T cell receptor beta chain was captured in a study of tumor-infiltrating lymphocytes in primary liver carcinoma (dated by TCRdb to 2017 to 2019). With regard to the full study: Hepatocellular carcinoma (four) or combined HCC and intrahepatic cholangiocarcinoma (one) was present in the five patients, who were three men and two women aged 30 to 69 years. For each liver tumor, the study sampled five regions along with adjacent normal tissue and blood, and applied TCRbeta repertoire sequencing, expression microarrays and whole-exome sequencing. Repertoires from technical replicates were highly reproducible, with mean shared-clone rates approximately 0.92 and correlation coefficients above 0.95. To link TCRbeta repertoire diversity with the local molecular phenotype, the 25 tumor region samples were profiled using Agilent mRNA microarrays. Each sample produced roughly 3.5 to 7.5 million productive TCRbeta reads, and read depth showed no significant difference between tissue types. A total of about 35 specimens from 5 patients, comprising some 25 tumor regions, 5 adjacent noncancerous liver tissues and 5 peripheral blood samples, were covered by TCRbeta repertoire sequencing. The five patients had tumors of stage T1-T3 N0M0, with maximum diameters ranging from 4.2 to 10 cm. General study outcomes and caveats: Compared with blood, tumors had a significantly larger share of the repertoire taken up by the top 250 clones (p = 0.039). Only a few patients were included in the study, and the authors note that the findings should be validated in a larger study. Comparison of CD4+ and CD8+ T cell repertoires was precluded by the use of bulk unsorted samples. Only about 8-24% of top clones were present in all five regions of a tumor, suggesting spatial heterogeneity of tumor-infiltrating T cells. Repertoire overlap was found to be higher between tumor regions (mean around 35%) than between tumor-adjacent (roughly 17%) or tumor-blood (around 15%) pairs, consistent with antigen-driven expansion. Only the TCR beta chain was sequenced, which likely underestimates true repertoire diversity because unpaired alpha chains were not captured.

Total RNA and DNA were co-extracted without cell sorting from roughly 20-30 mg of bulk tissue using the AllPrep DNA/RNA mini kit. Between late 2015 and March 2016, roughly five patients in China with histopathologically diagnosed primary liver carcinoma had surgical resection. At the time of sampling, the patients had chronic HBV infection and had not received any treatment. Each tumor was sampled at five spatially separated regions: the superior, inferior, left-lateral and right-lateral poles and the tumor centre. Histological examination found more than 90% viable tumor cells in every tumor sample. Pieces of fresh tumor and adjacent tissue were cut in half, with one half kept in RNAlater at -80 degrees C and the other half sent for histology. TCRbeta-specific cDNA was reverse-transcribed from 500 to 550 ng total RNA using a constant-region primer and ProtoScript II reverse transcriptase. TCRbeta libraries were built with three nested multiplex PCR rounds, a slightly modified ARM-PCR procedure. Each of the first two PCR rounds ran for approximately 9 cycles and used multiplex TRBV1-TRBV30 forward primers together with a Cbeta reverse primer. Sample barcodes and Illumina adapters were added in a final 25-cycle PCR with Deep VentR polymerase. Before sequencing, amplicons between 200 and 500 bp were purified from gel using a QIAquick gel extraction kit. TCRbeta amplicons were sequenced on an Illumina HiSeq 2500 with 250-bp paired-end reads. The paper's data handling went like this. Reads were quality-trimmed with Trimmomatic v0.33, and paired reads were merged with FLASH v1.2.11 to recover full CDR3 sequences. V, D and J germline segments were assigned to the rearranged TCRbeta sequences using MiGEC v1.2.1b. Clonotype statistics and Shannon-Wiener diversity indices were computed with VDJtools v1.0.0. To reduce sampling bias, subsequent analyses other than the diversity analysis used only the 250 most abundant clonotypes in each sample. TCRdb reanalyzed the raw reads on its own, using fastp at Q25 for trimming and MiXCR for clone calling, and kept in-frame beta chains. Identical CDR3 proteins give one entry, which carries the most common genes and DNA. TCRdb, rather than the study authors, made the V and J calls. Across this sample there are 100,000 or so distinct CDR3 sequences, with roughly 80% seen only once. Clones ranked in the top ten supply more than 15% of the sample.

Reading from cysteine to phenylalanine, the CDR3 counts 15 amino acids. Only the CDR3 part of the read is kept: 45 bases, read in frame from the first base. CDR1 and CDR2 are read off the germline V gene as MRHNA and SNTAGT. V is pruned by 4 bases and J by 1 base, leaving 4 bases of the junction without a gene match. Remarks on this clonotype: There is no known antigen for this receptor. A clone one base away is much larger, so this may be a read error.

The sequence joins TRBV6-4 to TRBJ2-3, with 8 bases matching TRBD2. The TCR originated in a man in his forties or fifties with primary liver carcinoma and hepatitis B virus infection. Sequencing used liver tumor tissue from sampling region 3. The meaning of the sample's cell subset or site label: tumor region T3, left-lateral pole. The DNA sequence is given as TGTGCCAGCAGTGGAGCGGGAGCGGGCACAGATACGCAGTATTTT. Translation gives CASSGAGAGTDTQYF.